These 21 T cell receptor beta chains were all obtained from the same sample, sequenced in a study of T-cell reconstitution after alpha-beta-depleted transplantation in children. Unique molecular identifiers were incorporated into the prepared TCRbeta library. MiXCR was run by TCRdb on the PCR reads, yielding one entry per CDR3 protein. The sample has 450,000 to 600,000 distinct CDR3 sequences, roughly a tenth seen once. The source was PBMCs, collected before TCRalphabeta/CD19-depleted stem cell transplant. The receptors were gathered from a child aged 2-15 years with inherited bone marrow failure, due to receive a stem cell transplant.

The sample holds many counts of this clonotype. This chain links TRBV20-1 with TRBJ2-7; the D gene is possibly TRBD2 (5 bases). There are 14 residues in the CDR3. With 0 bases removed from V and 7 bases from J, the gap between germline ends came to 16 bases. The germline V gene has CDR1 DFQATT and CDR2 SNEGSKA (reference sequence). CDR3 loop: CSARDWAGPGEQYF. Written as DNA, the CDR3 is TGCAGTGCTAGAGATTGGGCAGGTCCGGGGGAGCAGTACTTC.

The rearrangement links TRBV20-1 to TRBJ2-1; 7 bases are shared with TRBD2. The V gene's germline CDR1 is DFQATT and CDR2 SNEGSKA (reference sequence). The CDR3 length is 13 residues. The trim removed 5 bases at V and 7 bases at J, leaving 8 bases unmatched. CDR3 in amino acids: CSAPPGGDNEQFF. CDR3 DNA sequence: TGCAGTGCTCCTCCTGGGGGGGATAATGAGCAGTTCTTC.

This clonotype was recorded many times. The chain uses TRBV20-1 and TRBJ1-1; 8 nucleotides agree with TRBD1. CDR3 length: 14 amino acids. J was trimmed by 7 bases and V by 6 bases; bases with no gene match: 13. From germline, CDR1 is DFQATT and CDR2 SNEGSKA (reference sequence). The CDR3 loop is CSAPIWDRLGEAFF. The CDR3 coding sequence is TGCAGTGCCCCGATTTGGGACAGGTTAGGTGAAGCTTTCTTT.

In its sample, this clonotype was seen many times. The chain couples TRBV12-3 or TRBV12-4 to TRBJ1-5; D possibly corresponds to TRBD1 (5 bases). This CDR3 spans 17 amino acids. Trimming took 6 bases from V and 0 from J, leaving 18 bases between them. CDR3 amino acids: CASSSPIGTYSNQPQHF. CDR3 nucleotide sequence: TGTGCCAGCAGCTCCCCCATCGGGACTTATAGCAATCAGCCCCAGCATTTT.

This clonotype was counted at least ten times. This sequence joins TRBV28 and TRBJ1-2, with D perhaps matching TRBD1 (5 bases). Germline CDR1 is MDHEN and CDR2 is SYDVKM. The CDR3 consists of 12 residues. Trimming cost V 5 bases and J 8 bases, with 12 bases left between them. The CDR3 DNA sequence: TGTGCCAGCAGTACAGGATCCGGGGGCTACACCTTC. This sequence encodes CASSTGSGGYTF.

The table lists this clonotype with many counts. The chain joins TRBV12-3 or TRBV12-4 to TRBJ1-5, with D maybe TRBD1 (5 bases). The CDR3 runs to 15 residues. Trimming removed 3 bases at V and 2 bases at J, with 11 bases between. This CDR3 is CASSLQGIGNQPQHF. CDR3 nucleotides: TGTGCCAGCAGTTTGCAGGGAATCGGCAATCAGCCCCAGCATTTT.

The CDR3 bases are TGTGCCAGCACCTCGGCTACAGATACGCAGTATTTT. It codes for CASTSATDTQYF. The chain is built from TRBV28 and TRBJ2-3; D remains ambiguous. Germline V gene lookup returns CDR1 MDHEN and CDR2 SYDVKM. There are 12 residues in the CDR3. V was clipped by 7 bases and J by 3 bases, with 8 bases between them.

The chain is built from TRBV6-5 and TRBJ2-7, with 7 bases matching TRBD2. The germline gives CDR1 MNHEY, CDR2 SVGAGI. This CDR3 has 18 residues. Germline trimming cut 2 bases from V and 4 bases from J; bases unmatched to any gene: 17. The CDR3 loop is CASSYGLAVPNSRYEQYF. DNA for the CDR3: TGTGCCAGCAGTTACGGCCTAGCGGTCCCCAATTCTCGTTACGAGCAGTACTTC.

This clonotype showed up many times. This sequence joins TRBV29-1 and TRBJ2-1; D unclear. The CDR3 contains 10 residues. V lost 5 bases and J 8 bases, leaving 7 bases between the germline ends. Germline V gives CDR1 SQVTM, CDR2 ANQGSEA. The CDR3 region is CSVLAYEQFF. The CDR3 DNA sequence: TGCAGCGTTTTAGCTTATGAGCAGTTCTTC.

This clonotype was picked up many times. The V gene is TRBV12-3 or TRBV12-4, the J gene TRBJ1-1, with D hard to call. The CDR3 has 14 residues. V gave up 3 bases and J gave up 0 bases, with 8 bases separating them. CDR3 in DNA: TGTGCCAGCAGTTTTTATCTCTTGAACACTGAAGCTTTCTTT. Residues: CASSFYLLNTEAFF.

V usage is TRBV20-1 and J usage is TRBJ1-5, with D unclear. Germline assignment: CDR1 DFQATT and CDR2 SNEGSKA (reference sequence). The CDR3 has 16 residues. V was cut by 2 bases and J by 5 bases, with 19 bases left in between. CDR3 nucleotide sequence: TGCAGTGCTAGAAAGAGTGGGCACGGAGCGGATCAGCCCCAGCATTTT. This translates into CSARKSGHGADQPQHF.

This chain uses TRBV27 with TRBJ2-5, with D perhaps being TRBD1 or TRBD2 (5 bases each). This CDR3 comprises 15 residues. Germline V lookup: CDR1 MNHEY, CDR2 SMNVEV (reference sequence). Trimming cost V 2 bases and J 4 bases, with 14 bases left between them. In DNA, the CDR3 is TGTGCCAGCAGTTTAGCGGCAGGGACCGGAGAGACCCAGTACTTC. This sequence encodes CASSLAAGTGETQYF.

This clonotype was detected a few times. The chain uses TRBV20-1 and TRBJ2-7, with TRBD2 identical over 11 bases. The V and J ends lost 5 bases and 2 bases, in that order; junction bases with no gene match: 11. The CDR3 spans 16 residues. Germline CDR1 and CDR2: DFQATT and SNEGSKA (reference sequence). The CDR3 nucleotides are TGCAGTGCTGGCTACGGGACTAGCGGTCCGACCTACGAGCAGTACTTC. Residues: CSAGYGTSGPTYEQYF.

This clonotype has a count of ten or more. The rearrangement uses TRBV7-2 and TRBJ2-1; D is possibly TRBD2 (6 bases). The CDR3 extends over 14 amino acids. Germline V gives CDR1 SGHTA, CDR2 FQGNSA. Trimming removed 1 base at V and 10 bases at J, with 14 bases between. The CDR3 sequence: CASSLVRVRGEQFF. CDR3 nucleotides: TGTGCCAGCAGCTTAGTTAGGGTCCGGGGGGAGCAGTTCTTC.

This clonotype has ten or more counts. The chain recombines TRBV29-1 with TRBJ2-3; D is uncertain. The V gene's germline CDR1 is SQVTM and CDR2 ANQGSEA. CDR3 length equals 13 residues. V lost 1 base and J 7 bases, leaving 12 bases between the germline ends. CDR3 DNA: TGCAGCGTTGAAGGGCGGACCGTTCATACGCAGTATTTT. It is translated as CSVEGRTVHTQYF.

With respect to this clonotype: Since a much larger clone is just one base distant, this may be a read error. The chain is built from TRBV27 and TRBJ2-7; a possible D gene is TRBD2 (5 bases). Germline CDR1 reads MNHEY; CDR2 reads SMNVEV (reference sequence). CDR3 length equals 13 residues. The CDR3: CVSSFGRSGEQYF. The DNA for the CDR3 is TGTGTCAGCAGTTTTGGGAGATCGGGCGAGCAGTACTTC.

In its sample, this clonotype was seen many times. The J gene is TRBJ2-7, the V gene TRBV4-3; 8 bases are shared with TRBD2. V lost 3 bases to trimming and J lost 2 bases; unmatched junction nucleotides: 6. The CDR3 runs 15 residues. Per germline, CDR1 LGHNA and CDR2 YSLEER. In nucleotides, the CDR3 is TGCGCCAGCAGCCATCAAGCGGGAGCTGCCTACGAGCAGTACTTC. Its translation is CASSHQAGAAYEQYF.

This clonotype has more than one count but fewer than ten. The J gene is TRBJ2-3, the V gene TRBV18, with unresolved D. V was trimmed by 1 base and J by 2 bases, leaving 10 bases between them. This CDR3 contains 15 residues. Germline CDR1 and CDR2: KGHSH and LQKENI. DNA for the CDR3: TGTGCCAGCTCACCACAAAAGGGTATCACAGATACGCAGTATTTT. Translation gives CASSPQKGITDTQYF.

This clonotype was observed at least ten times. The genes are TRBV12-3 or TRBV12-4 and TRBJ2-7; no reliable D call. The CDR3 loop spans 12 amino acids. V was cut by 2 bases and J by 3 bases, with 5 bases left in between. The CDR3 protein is CASSLLFYEQYF. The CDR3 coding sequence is TGTGCCAGCAGTTTATTATTCTACGAGCAGTACTTC.

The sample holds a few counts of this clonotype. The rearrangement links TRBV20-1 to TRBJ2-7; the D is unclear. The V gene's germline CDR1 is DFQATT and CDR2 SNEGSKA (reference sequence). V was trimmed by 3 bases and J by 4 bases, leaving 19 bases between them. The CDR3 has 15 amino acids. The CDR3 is CSASGTPGWGYEQYF. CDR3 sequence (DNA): TGCAGTGCTAGTGGAACCCCGGGCTGGGGTTACGAGCAGTACTTC.

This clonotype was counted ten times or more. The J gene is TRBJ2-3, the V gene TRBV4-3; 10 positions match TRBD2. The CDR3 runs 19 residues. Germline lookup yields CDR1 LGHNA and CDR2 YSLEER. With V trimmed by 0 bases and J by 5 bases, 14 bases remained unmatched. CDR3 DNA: TGCGCCAGCAGCCAAGACCCCTGGAGCCCTAGCGGGAGTGGAGATACGCAGTATTTT. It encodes CASSQDPWSPSGSGDTQYF.